The next 21 T cell receptor beta chains were all read from a single sample in a study of PD-1 blockade in classical Hodgkin lymphoma (TCRdb year 2020). The sample's time point, from its label and the paper: cycle 1 day 1 (C1D1), immediately before nivolumab initiation. Relapse after autologous stem cell transplantation had occurred in all trial patients, and cohorts A, B and C were distinguished by prior brentuximab vedotin exposure. Libraries were built with the immunoSEQ multiplex PCR assay. This immuneACCESS table, as held by TCRdb, lists in-frame sequences with V and J called but not all clones. Of the missing ones, under half trace to an unresolved V gene in checked studies; the others have no known cause. This sample has 45,000 to 55,000 clones in its table, and roughly 80% of those were observed once. The ten largest clones add up to around 17% of the sample. The sequencing here drew on peripheral blood mononuclear cells (PBMCs), taken at baseline. These receptors were taken from a human donor with classical Hodgkin lymphoma.

On this clone itself: This specimen includes other DNA sequences encoding the same CDR3. The chain uses TRBV4-3 and TRBJ2-5; a weak D match, TRBD2 (5 bases). Germline lookup yields CDR1 LGHNA and CDR2 YSLEER. There are 15 residues in the CDR3. V gave up 1 base and J gave up 5 bases, with 14 bases separating them. The CDR3 DNA is TGCGCCAGCAGCCAAGCAACGGGATTTTCGGAGACCCAGTACTTC. Translated: CASSQATGFSETQYF.

The chain recombines TRBV4-3 with TRBJ1-6; TRBD1 aligns across 8 bases. V lost 2 bases to trimming and J lost 10 bases; unmatched junction nucleotides: 7. The CDR3 extends over 15 amino acids. CDR1 and CDR2 (germline): LGHNA, YSLEER. Here the CDR3 DNA reads TGCGCCAGCAGCCAACAGGACAGGGAATTCTCACCCCTCCACTTT. Encoded protein: CASSQQDREFSPLHF.

This clone was recorded a few times. This chain joins TRBV6-1 and TRBJ2-7, with D perhaps matching TRBD1 (5 bases). The CDR3 loop spans 14 amino acids. V lost 1 base, J lost 5 bases, and 12 bases lay in between. Germline V gene lookup returns CDR1 MNHNS and CDR2 SASEGT. CDR3 bases: TGTGCCAGCAGTGAAGTGGGGCGCGGACACGAGCAGTACGTC. Its protein product is CASSEVGRGHEQYV.

This clone was observed a few times. The V and J genes are TRBV29-1 and TRBJ2-1, with no clear D. Trimming pared 8 bases from V and 5 bases from J, leaving 13 bases between. The CDR3 is made up of 12 amino acids. CDR1 and CDR2 (germline): SQVTM, ANQGSEA. The CDR3 DNA sequence: TGCAGCTCACGGCCCCAGAACAATGAGCAGTTCTTC. It codes for CSSRPQNNEQFF.

This sequence joins TRBV19 and TRBJ2-1; 11 nucleotides line up with TRBD1. With V trimmed by 6 bases and J by 16 bases, 14 bases remained unmatched. From germline, CDR1 is LNHDA and CDR2 SQIVND (reference sequence). CDR3 length: 14 residues. The CDR3 DNA follows: TGTGCCAGTAGATACGGAAAGCGGACAGGGGGCTTTTTCTTC. Translating gives CASRYGKRTGGFFF.

This rearrangement joins TRBV6-6 to TRBJ2-1; D call uncertain. V was clipped by 2 bases and J by 8 bases, with 16 bases between them. Germline CDR1 reads MNHNY; CDR2 reads SVGAGI (reference sequence). This CDR3 has 15 amino acids. The CDR3 sequence: CASSYGIGILDEQFF. CDR3 in DNA: TGTGCCAGCAGTTACGGGATAGGAATTTTAGATGAGCAGTTCTTC.

The chain has TRBV10-2 and TRBJ2-7; no definite D call. The CDR3 runs to 12 residues. CDR1 is WSHSY, CDR2 SAAADI, per germline. V was trimmed by 8 bases and J by 8 bases, leaving 16 bases between them. The CDR3 here is CASEPGRSQQYF. The CDR3 DNA reads TGCGCCAGCGAGCCGGGCCGGTCTCAGCAGTACTTC.

The V gene is TRBV11-2, the J gene TRBJ1-5; D not resolved. The CDR3 length is 13 residues. The V and J ends lost 1 base and 7 bases respectively, with 8 bases between them. Germline loops: CDR1 SGHAT, CDR2 FQNNGV. CDR3 DNA: TGTGCCAGCAGCTTAGTAGCAAGGCAGCCCCAGCATTTT. It codes for CASSLVARQPQHF.

This chain joins TRBV11-3 and TRBJ2-7; D call uncertain. V dropped 1 base and J dropped 6 bases, with 4 bases sitting between them. CDR1 is SGHNT and CDR2 is YENEEA in the germline V gene. The CDR3 has 11 residues. As DNA, the CDR3 is TGTGCCAGCAGCTTAGGTCCCGAGCAGTACTTC. Residues: CASSLGPEQYF.

This clone was seen only once. The chain recombines TRBV7-2 with TRBJ2-1, with D unresolved. CDR3 length equals 11 residues. Germline V gene sequence: CDR1 SGHTA, CDR2 FQGNSA. V was cut by 4 bases and J by 4 bases, with 2 bases left in between. CDR3 sequence: CASSWYNEQFF. The CDR3 DNA reads TGTGCCAGCAGCTGGTACAATGAGCAGTTCTTC.

The rearrangement links TRBV29-1 to TRBJ2-5, with D perhaps TRBD1 or TRBD2 (6 bases each). Deletions cut 4 bases from V and 4 bases from J, with 22 bases between. The CDR3 totals 16 residues. Germline CDR1 reads SQVTM; CDR2 reads ANQGSEA. Written as DNA, the CDR3 is TGCAGCGTTGGAGGGGAAACAGGGACTGCTCGAGAGACCCAGTACTTC. Its protein is CSVGGETGTARETQYF.

The genes are TRBV5-6 and TRBJ1-4, with 7 bases fitting TRBD1. V gave up 1 base and J gave up 6 bases; unmatched junction bases: 9. Germline assignment: CDR1 SGHDT and CDR2 YYEEEE. This CDR3 is 16 amino acids long. The CDR3 region is CASSLIEIGGHEKLFF. CDR3 DNA sequence: TGTGCCAGCAGCTTGATAGAGATAGGGGGCCATGAAAAACTGTTTTTT.

The chain employs TRBV11-2 and TRBJ2-3, with 7 bases fitting TRBD2. Germline loops: CDR1 SGHAT, CDR2 FQNNGV. CDR3 length: 14 residues. V lost 6 bases and J lost 2; bases outside the gene matches: 5. The CDR3 region has the DNA TGTGCCAGCAGTTCCTGGGACTACACAGATACGCAGTATTTT. Its translation: CASSSWDYTDTQYF.

The rearrangement links TRBV6-5 to TRBJ2-5; D unclear. Germline V gene lookup returns CDR1 MNHEY and CDR2 SVGAGI. With 0 bases removed from V and 7 bases from J, the gap between germline ends came to 12 bases. This CDR3 spans 14 amino acids. The CDR3 DNA is TGTGCCAGCAGTTACTCAACTCCTCTGGGGACCCAGTACTTC. This codes for CASSYSTPLGTQYF.

The rearrangement links TRBV7-7 to TRBJ2-2; maybe TRBD1 (5 bases). This CDR3 has 17 residues. The germline V gene encodes CDR1 SSHAT and CDR2 FNYEAQ (reference sequence). V dropped 3 bases and J dropped 0 bases, with 14 bases sitting between them. This CDR3 reads CASSFSYVRANTGELFF. The CDR3 DNA sequence: TGTGCCAGCAGCTTTTCTTATGTCAGGGCGAACACCGGGGAGCTGTTTTTT.

This chain joins TRBV5-6 and TRBJ1-2; D uncertain. V was trimmed by 1 base and J by 2 bases, leaving 6 bases between them. The CDR3 is 13 amino acids. CDR1 is SGHDT and CDR2 is YYEEEE in the germline V gene. The CDR3 nucleotides are TGTGCCAGCAGCTTGCGATGGAACTATGGCTACACCTTC. It yields the protein CASSLRWNYGYTF.

CDR3 protein: CASSMGSGGVNGYTF. The CDR3 nucleotides read TGTGCCAGTAGTATGGGGTCGGGGGGAGTCAATGGCTACACCTTC. This chain joins TRBV19 and TRBJ1-2, with D perhaps TRBD1 (5 bases). This CDR3 has 15 residues. The V end lost 3 bases, the J end lost 6 bases, and 17 bases lay between the germline ends. CDR1 is LNHDA and CDR2 is SQIVND in the germline V gene (reference sequence).

This chain links TRBV7-9 with TRBJ2-3; possibly TRBD1 for D (8 bases). CDR1 SEHNR and CDR2 FQNEAQ come from the germline V gene (reference sequence). V shed 3 bases and J shed 5 bases, with 24 bases lying between them. The CDR3 has 18 residues. The CDR3 loop reads CASSFPQGGTSEGDTQYF. CDR3 DNA: TGTGCCAGCAGCTTCCCACAGGGGGGGACTTCTGAGGGAGATACGCAGTATTTT.

V is TRBV27 and J is TRBJ2-5, with 14 nucleotides matching TRBD2. The V segment lost 3 bases and the J segment 3 bases; nucleotides outside the gene matches: 3. The CDR3 covers 16 residues. From germline, CDR1 is MNHEY and CDR2 SMNVEV (reference sequence). As DNA, the CDR3 is TGTGCCAGCAGTTTCGGACTAGCGGGAGGCGAAGAGACCCAGTACTTC. Encoded protein: CASSFGLAGGEETQYF.

This chain uses TRBV7-6 with TRBJ1-2; D is undetermined. V was pared by 1 base and J by 5 bases, with 8 bases between. Germline assignment: CDR1 SGHVS and CDR2 FNYEAQ. The CDR3 has 13 residues. The DNA of the CDR3 is TGTGCCAGCAGCTTAGGGCGTGATTATGGCTACACCTTC. It encodes CASSLGRDYGYTF.

The V call is TRBV7-9, the J call TRBJ1-2; D is possibly TRBD1 (6 bases). Trimming stripped 1 base from V and 4 bases from J, with 10 bases between. There are 14 residues in the CDR3. Looked up from germline, CDR1 is SEHNR and CDR2 is FQNEAQ (reference sequence). The CDR3 nucleotides are TGTGCCAGCAGCTTAGATGGCAGGGGCTATGGCTACACCTTC. Translating gives CASSLDGRGYGYTF.